This TCR beta chain stems from a study of T cell repertoires in aging, cancer and after chemotherapy. By share of the sample, this clonotype is medium-sized (0.01 to 0.1%). Amplification of TCR beta used genomic DNA extracted from peripheral blood. Rearranged V-D-J TRB sequences were amplified with a mixed TRB-A/B primer pool. One entry per CDR3 protein results from TCRdb running MiXCR on the multiplex PCR reads. Among about 21,000 distinct CDR3 sequences listed, around 40% were seen once. The length of the CDR3 is 12 residues. Germline CDR1 reads SQVTM; CDR2 reads ANQGSEA. Trimming stripped 8 bases from V and 0 bases from J, with 11 bases between.

The chain employs TRBV29-1 and TRBJ2-7, with no clear D. Source material: blood. The sequence derives from a human donor with a solid tumor. CDR3 in DNA: TGCAGCTACTACGGGCCCTCCTACGAGCAGTACTTC. Translation: CSYYGPSYEQYF.